This T cell receptor beta chain stems from a study of T cells expressing NK-cell markers (dated by TCRdb to the early 2020s). General notes on the study: In sorted CD3+CD56+NKG2C+, CD3+CD56+NKG2C- and CD3+CD56-NKG2C+ T-cell subsets from 7 to 9 donors, TCR beta-chain repertoires were profiled. Seven of the eight sequenced donors were HCMV-seropositive and one was HCMV-seronegative. Randomly selected healthy volunteers, three men and five women, were used as the eight sequenced donors. The libraries were sequenced on Illumina HiSeq 2000/2500, MiSeq or NextSeq, producing 2 x 150 bp reads. Study-level results and caveats: In six donors, the dominant CD3+CD56+NKG2C+ clonotypes were among the top 10 CD8+ clonotypes and accounted for about 1.0-7.5% of CD8+ T cells. Those dominant clonotypes were again the most abundant among CD3+CD56-NKG2C+ cells in a few donors, at roughly 28.3-60.1%. It remained unclear whether the expanded NKG2C-expressing T cell clones were specific for HCMV antigens.

To determine HCMV serostatus, a commercial ELISA kit was used to detect HCMV-specific IgG in serum. Peripheral blood mononuclear cells were isolated from blood by Ficoll density gradient centrifugation. For sequencing, an Illumina HiSeq 2000 was employed. The TCR beta cDNA libraries were made using 5'RACE template switching, a step that added both a universal primer site and unique molecular identifiers. Synthesis of cDNA was primed from the TCR beta constant segment and was followed by two consecutive PCR amplification steps. On the authors' methods: MIGEC was used to demultiplex reads and group the reads by UMI, and MiTCR was used to assemble and quantify clonotypes. Only TCR cDNA sequences supported by at least two reads were kept to exclude erroneous sequences. The tcR package was used for downstream repertoire analysis, with clonotypes matched between fractions based on CDR3 nucleotide sequence plus V segment. VDJmatch was used to annotate antigen specificity against VDJdb, with one amino acid substitution in CDR3 allowed. One entry per CDR3 protein sequence results from the TCRdb reprocessing of the reads, with DNA left out. None of the V and J calls come from the authors' own analysis; TCRdb made them. The sample's table lists a count of about half a million distinct CDR3 sequences. More than 1.4% of the sample rests with the top ten.

On this clonotype: The antigen this receptor binds is unknown.

The CDR3 runs 13 amino acids, cysteine and phenylalanine included. Only the protein is on record. CDR1 and CDR2 are drawn from the germline V gene: SQVTM, ANQGSEA. The sequence joins TRBV29-1 to TRBJ2-3. The sequence came from a woman between 50 and 59 years old in good health. Donor details come from another sample of the same person, matched by shared clones. Sequencing used blood T cells: a sorted CD56 or NKG2C T cell subset, CD4+ or CD8+ T cells, or bulk PBMC T cells (not recorded which). The CDR3 here reads CSVEVLARDTQYF.